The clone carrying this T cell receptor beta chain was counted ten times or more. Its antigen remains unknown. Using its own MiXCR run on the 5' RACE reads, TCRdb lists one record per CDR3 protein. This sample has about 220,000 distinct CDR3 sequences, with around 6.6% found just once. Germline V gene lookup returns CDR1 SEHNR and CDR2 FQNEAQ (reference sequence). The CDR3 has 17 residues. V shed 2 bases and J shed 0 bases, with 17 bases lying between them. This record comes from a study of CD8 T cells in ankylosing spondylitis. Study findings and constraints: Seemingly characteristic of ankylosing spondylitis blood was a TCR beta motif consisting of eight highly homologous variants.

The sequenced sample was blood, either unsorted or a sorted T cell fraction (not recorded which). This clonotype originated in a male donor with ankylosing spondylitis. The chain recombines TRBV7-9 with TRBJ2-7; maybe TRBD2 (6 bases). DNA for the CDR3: TGTGCCAGCAGCTTATTACTCCAGGTAGCGGACTCCTACGAGCAGTACTTC. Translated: CASSLLLQVADSYEQYF.